This passage covers 24 T cell receptor beta chains from one sample sequenced in a study of tumor-infiltrating lymphocytes in primary liver carcinoma (dated by TCRdb to 2016 to 2017). For sequencing, an Illumina HiSeq 2500 was employed. Starting from 500 to 600 ng total RNA, TCRbeta-specific cDNA was produced by reverse transcription with a constant-region primer and ProtoScript II reverse transcriptase. Three nested multiplex PCR rounds, following a slightly modified ARM-PCR procedure, were used to build the TCRbeta libraries. The first two PCR rounds used multiplex TRBV1-TRBV30 forward primers with a Cbeta reverse primer, each for approximately 11 cycles. TCRdb trimmed the raw reads at Q25, called clones with MiXCR and kept productive beta chains. Rows matching on CDR3 protein sequence are summarized as one entry with the most common DNA and genes. This sample has fewer than 200,000 distinct CDR3 sequences in its table, and approximately 86% of those were observed once. The biggest ten clones account for 15% to 20% of the sample.

Without any cell sorting, total RNA and DNA were co-extracted from about 20-30 mg of bulk tissue using the AllPrep DNA/RNA mini kit. Material for sequencing was tumor tissue from primary liver carcinoma. The receptor source for this set is a man in his forties or fifties with primary liver carcinoma and hepatitis B virus infection.

As concerns this clonotype: An end of the junction does not agree with germline; a read error may underlie this. V and J are TRBV6-1 and TRBJ2-5; no clear D. The CDR3 is made up of 13 amino acids. Germline V CDR1 and CDR2: MNHNS, SASEGT. This chain's CDR3 is CTSSSDLGETQYF. In DNA, the CDR3 is TGTACCAGCAGCAGTGACTTAGGAGAGACCCAGTACTTC.

Note on this clonotype: A read error is possible here, since a much larger clone lies one base away. This chain uses TRBV28 with TRBJ1-2; 7 nucleotides agree with TRBD1. Germline CDR1 MDHEN, CDR2 SYDVKM. CDR3 length: 14 amino acids. The CDR3: CASTSGQLIYSYTF. The DNA for the CDR3 is TGTGCCAGCACCTCGGGACAGCTCATCTATAGCTACACCTTC.

This clonotype showed up just once. Germline is not matched at one junction end, which may reflect a read error. The gene calls are TRBV24-1 and TRBJ2-1; D gene ambiguous. The germline CDR1 and CDR2 sequences are KGHDR and SFDVKD. There are 12 residues in the CDR3. The CDR3 DNA follows: TGTGTCACCAGTGAACTTCATGGCGAGCAGTTCTTC. Translating it yields CVTSELHGEQFF.

As for this clonotype: The conserved final phenylalanine or tryptophan is absent from the CDR3, which likely points to a read error. The DNA is omitted, as the CDR3 cannot be located on it reliably, and the CDR3 follows TCRdb's listing. The rearrangement uses TRBV11-2 and TRBJ2-5; the table's D call, TRBD2, has no DNA check behind it. Germline-derived CDR1 and CDR2 are SGHAT and FQNNGV. The CDR3 extends over 14 residues, inclusive of both ends. The CDR3: CASSFSGGQDTQYI.

A word on this clonotype: The missing conserved phenylalanine or tryptophan at the end of this CDR3 makes a read error likely. This chain links TRBV29-1 with TRBJ2-2, with 11 bases lining up with TRBD2. The CDR3 extends over 15 amino acids. Germline V gene data show CDR1 as SQVTM and CDR2 as ANQGSEA. V was clipped by 7 bases and J by 9 bases; unmatched bases: 13. The CDR3 sequence: CSASVAGGWTWELFI. Written as DNA, the CDR3 is TGCAGCGCGTCGGTAGCGGGAGGGTGGACCTGGGAGCTGTTTATT.

Notes on this clonotype: Since the CDR3 does not end with the conserved phenylalanine or tryptophan, this likely comes from a read error. V gene TRBV29-1 combines with J gene TRBJ1-1, with 10 bases identical to TRBD1. This CDR3 has 15 residues. The ends lost 6 bases at V and 3 bases at J; junction bases unmatched: 10. Per the germline V gene, CDR1 is SQVTM and CDR2 is ANQGSEA. CDR3 sequence (DNA): TGCAGCGTGACAGGGGGCCTCCTCATGGACACTGAAGCTTTCGTT. Its protein product is CSVTGGLLMDTEAFV.

Ten or more counts support this clonotype. The rearrangement uses TRBV29-1 and TRBJ1-1, with D maybe TRBD1 (5 bases). Germline lookup yields CDR1 SQVTM and CDR2 ANQGSEA. Trimming removed 5 bases at V and 14 bases at J, with 18 bases between. The CDR3 is 11 amino acids. In nucleotides, the CDR3 is TGCAGCGTTCGAGGGACGGGAAGCTGGTTCTTT. Translation gives CSVRGTGSWFF.

Concerning this clonotype itself: A read error may produce the germline difference seen at one junction end. V usage is TRBV4-2 and J usage is TRBJ1-2, with a possible D match to TRBD1 (6 bases). Germline loops: CDR1 LGHNA, CDR2 YNFKEQ. The CDR3 totals 17 residues. The CDR3 DNA sequence: TGTACCAGCAGCCAAGAAACAGGCCAGGGGCTTAACTATGGCTACACCTTC. It yields the protein CTSSQETGQGLNYGYTF.

About this clonotype itself: One junction end does not reproduce the germline sequence, and a read error may be involved. This rearrangement joins TRBV11-1 to TRBJ2-2; D assignment may be TRBD1 or TRBD2 (5 bases each). Germline V gene data show CDR1 as SGHAT and CDR2 as FQDESV (reference sequence). The CDR3 is made up of 13 amino acids. The CDR3 bases are TGTGCTAGCAGCGTTTGGGACGCCGGGGAGCTGTTTTTT. Translating it yields CASSVWDAGELFF. The whole variable domain, filled in from reference TRBV11-1 and TRBJ2-2, reads EAEVAQSPRYKITEKSQAVAFWCDPISGHATLYWYRQILGQGPELLVQFQDESVVDDSQLPKDRFSAERLKGVDSTLKIQPAELGDSAMYLCASSVWDAGELFFGEGSRLTVL.

Notes on this clonotype: The junction departs from the called germline gene at one end, perhaps through a read error. The chain uses TRBV29-1 and TRBJ2-1, with D uncertain. CDR1 is SQVTM, CDR2 ANQGSEA, per germline. This CDR3 spans 11 amino acids. The DNA of the CDR3 is TGCAGCATCTCCTGCTACGATGAGCAGTTCTTC. It is translated as CSISCYDEQFF.

The chain joins TRBV6-5 to TRBJ2-1; 9 bases are a match to TRBD1. This CDR3 region has 13 residues. Trimming removed 5 bases from V and 16 bases from J; junction bases left unmatched: 12. Germline CDR1 MNHEY, CDR2 SVGAGI. The CDR3 sequence is CASSQRQGGEYFF. The CDR3 DNA reads as TGTGCCAGCAGTCAACGACAGGGGGGTGAGTATTTCTTC.

Regarding this clonotype: A much larger clone differs from this one at a single base, so this may be a read error. This chain connects TRBV5-1 to TRBJ2-1; 8 bases fit TRBD2. CDR3 size: 14 residues. CDR1 and CDR2 (germline): SGHRS, YFSETQ. V lost 4 bases and J lost 5; bases outside the gene matches: 5. CDR3 bases: TGCGCCAGCAGCGCTGCGGGAGGTCACAATGAGCAGTTCTTC. Encoded protein: CASSAAGGHNEQFF. The complete variable domain, with remaining parts taken from reference TRBV5-1 and TRBJ2-1, reads KAGVTQTPRYLIKTRGQQVTLSCSPISGHRSVSWYQQTPGQGLQFLFEYFSETQRNKGNFPGRFSGRQFSNSRSEMNVSTLELGDSALYLCASSAAGGHNEQFFGPGTRLTVL.

In the case of this clonotype: One end of the junction is discordant with germline, which a read error may explain. The rearrangement joins TRBV4-3 to TRBJ1-5, with D possibly TRBD1 on 5 matching bases. The CDR3 runs to 14 residues. Germline values: CDR1 LGHNA, CDR2 YSLEER. The CDR3 DNA is TGCGCCAACAGCCAAGAAGAGGGGAGCCAACCCCAGCATTTT. Its translation is CANSQEEGSQPQHF.

A word on this clonotype: The junction departs from germline at one end; a sequencing error may be responsible. V usage is TRBV6-6 and J usage is TRBJ2-1, with 14 nucleotides matching TRBD2. The CDR3 length is 15 residues. Germline V lookup: CDR1 MNHNY, CDR2 SVGAGI (reference sequence). The CDR3 bases are TGTGCCAGCAGGACTAGCGGGAGGGCCGGGGCTGAACAGTGCTTC. Protein product: CASRTSGRAGAEQCF.

Comment on this clonotype: The final CDR3 position lacks the conserved phenylalanine or tryptophan, pointing to a likely read error. The DNA is omitted, as the CDR3 cannot be located on it reliably, and the CDR3 follows TCRdb's listing. V and J are TRBV29-1 and TRBJ2-3; the table's D call, TRBD1, was not checked against the DNA. CDR1 SQVTM and CDR2 ANQGSEA come from the germline V gene. The CDR3 is made up of 11 amino acids, end residues included. The CDR3 sequence is CSAGKTDTQCL.

In regard to this clonotype: Sequence at one end of the junction differs from germline and may be a read error. The chain couples TRBV14 to TRBJ2-7, with 9 bases matching TRBD1. Germline loops: CDR1 SGHDN, CDR2 FVKESK. This CDR3 is built from 14 residues. The chain's CDR3 is CASSRGQGDIRQYF. In nucleotides, the CDR3 is TGTGCCAGTAGCCGGGGACAGGGAGACATCCGGCAGTACTTC.

The rearrangement uses TRBV5-4 and TRBJ2-3; D might be TRBD2 (6 bases). The germline gives CDR1 SGHNT, CDR2 YYREEE (reference sequence). V was pared by 5 bases and J by 5 bases, with 15 bases between. The CDR3 runs to 14 residues. The CDR3 protein is CASSLRGGIDTQYF. CDR3 coding DNA: TGTGCCAGCAGTCTTCGTGGGGGGATAGATACGCAGTATTTT.

Comments on this clonotype: A much more abundant neighbour one base away suggests this may be a read error. V usage is TRBV28 and J usage is TRBJ2-5; the match to TRBD2 covers 7 bases. Germline V gene sequence: CDR1 MDHEN, CDR2 SYDVKM. The CDR3 covers 18 residues. CDR3 residues: CASSFSRGLGSLQETLYF. CDR3 in DNA: TGTGCCAGCAGTTTTTCTCGCGGACTAGGGAGCCTCCAAGAGACCCTGTACTTC.

The rearrangement links TRBV6-6 to TRBJ2-2, with no clear D. Trimming took off 0 bases at V and 8 bases at J, with 13 bases between the two ends. The CDR3 length is 15 residues. Germline V gene lookup returns CDR1 MNHNY and CDR2 SVGAGI (reference sequence). The CDR3 DNA reads TGTGCCAGCAGTTACTCGATGGGGAAGACAGGGGAGCTGTTTTTT. Translation: CASSYSMGKTGELFF.

With regard to this clonotype: A read error is possible here, since a much larger clone lies one base away. The V gene is TRBV6-5, the J gene TRBJ2-1; 7 bases line up with TRBD2. The CDR3 length is 17 residues. Germline trimming cut 7 bases from V and 0 bases from J; bases unmatched to any gene: 12. In germline, CDR1 is MNHEY, CDR2 SVGAGI. The CDR3 region has the DNA TGTGCCAGCACTCCCGCTCGGGGGGTTAGCTCCTACAATGAGCAGTTCTTC. Translated: CASTPARGVSSYNEQFF.

About this clonotype: Without the conserved terminal phenylalanine or tryptophan, this CDR3 likely stems from a read error. This sequence joins TRBV29-1 and TRBJ2-1; D ambiguous. Per germline, CDR1 SQVTM and CDR2 ANQGSEA. The CDR3 extends over 12 amino acids. CDR3 region: CNVRSLINEQFI. The CDR3 DNA reads as TGCAACGTTCGGAGTCTCATCAATGAGCAGTTCATC.

A remark on this clonotype: In this CDR3 the conserved last residue, phenylalanine or tryptophan, is missing, so a read error is likely. The V gene is TRBV4-2, the J gene TRBJ2-2; D gene uncertain. Germline CDR1 and CDR2: LGHNA and YNFKEQ. This CDR3 has 14 amino acids. For the CDR3, the DNA is TGTGCCAGCAGCCCGGAACGTTCCACCGGAGAGCTGTTTCTT. Translated, it gives CASSPERSTGELFL.

V usage is TRBV12-3 or TRBV12-4 and J usage is TRBJ1-5; 8 bases are shared with TRBD1. The length of the CDR3 is 16 residues. With V trimmed by 5 bases and J by 2 bases, 8 bases remained unmatched. In DNA, the CDR3 is TGTGCCAGCAGTACAACTAAGGGACAGGGCAATCAGCCCCAGCATTTT. It encodes CASSTTKGQGNQPQHF.

For this clonotype: A read error may produce the germline difference seen at one junction end. The V call is TRBV29-1, the J call TRBJ1-1; possible D gene TRBD1, 5 bases. This CDR3 has 12 residues. The germline gives CDR1 SQVTM, CDR2 ANQGSEA. CDR3 residues: CCVTSGSTEAFF. The DNA of the CDR3 is TGCTGCGTCACCTCAGGGAGCACTGAAGCTTTCTTT.